Following are 29 T cell receptor beta chains from one sample sequenced in a study of cytomegalovirus exposure and HLA in healthy donors. The primer mix had 60 Vbeta and 13 Jbeta primers. Clones were read by immunoSEQ multiplex PCR, and TCRdb kept only the in-frame ones, dropping some. The profile shows roughly 200,000 clones, almost 70% of them singletons. Sequenced: PBMCs. The receptors stem from a man in his forties in good health and CMV-seropositive.

A few counts support this clone. The chain uses TRBV27 and TRBJ1-2; the match to TRBD1 covers 10 bases. The CDR3 runs 18 residues. CDR1 is MNHEY, CDR2 SMNVEV, per germline (reference sequence). J gave up 6 bases and V 6 bases, and 19 bases lay outside the gene matches. CDR3 sequence (DNA): TGTGCCAGCAGATACTCCGGGACAGGGGTTTTAGGGAGGGATGGCTACACCTTC. Translating gives CASRYSGTGVLGRDGYTF.

This clone was observed a few times. This rearrangement joins TRBV19 to TRBJ1-1; no definite D call. Per the germline V gene, CDR1 is LNHDA and CDR2 is SQIVND (reference sequence). Trimming left V 1 base short and J 11 bases short, with 17 bases between. The CDR3 is made up of 14 amino acids. CDR3 bases: TGTGCCAGTAGTATAGCCGAGGTCGGGGTAGGGGCTTTCTTT. It specifies CASSIAEVGVGAFF.

Worth noting for this clone: The sample carries other DNA sequences with the same CDR3. Written as DNA, the CDR3 is TGCGCCAGCAGCTTGGGGACTAGCACAGATACGCAGTATTTT. Translated, it gives CASSLGTSTDTQYF. The rearrangement uses TRBV5-1 and TRBJ2-3, with D possibly TRBD2 on 5 matching bases. Germline CDR1 reads SGHRS; CDR2 reads YFSETQ. The CDR3 is 14 amino acids. Between the trimmed V and J ends, which lost 0 bases and 0 bases, there was a span of 5 bases. Full variable domain (outside the CDR3, taken from reference TRBV5-1 and TRBJ2-3): KAGVTQTPRYLIKTRGQQVTLSCSPISGHRSVSWYQQTPGQGLQFLFEYFSETQRNKGNFPGRFSGRQFSNSRSEMNVSTLELGDSALYLCASSLGTSTDTQYFGPGTRLTVL.

The genes are TRBV21-1 and TRBJ2-3; TRBD2 reflects the table's D call only, with no check against the DNA. TRBV21-1 is classified as a pseudogene. CDR3 size: 14 residues. CDR3 protein: CASSKEGDVDTQYF. In nucleotides, the CDR3 is TGTGCCAGCAGCAAAGAGGGAGATGTGGATACGCAGTATTTT.

This clone was seen once. The V and J genes are TRBV13 and TRBJ2-1, with a possible D match to TRBD1 (5 bases). The CDR3 sequence is 14 residues long. Per the germline V gene, CDR1 is PRHDT and CDR2 is FYEKMQ (reference sequence). V gave up 1 base and J gave up 8 bases, with 12 bases separating them. CDR3 coding DNA: TGTGCCAGCAGCTTAGAGGGGATCAGGGATGAGCAGTTCTTC. Translation: CASSLEGIRDEQFF.

V usage is TRBV15 and J usage is TRBJ1-5; D possibly corresponds to TRBD1 (6 bases). Germline CDR1 LNHNV, CDR2 YYDKDF (reference sequence). Trimming took 7 bases from V and 4 from J, leaving 11 bases between them. The CDR3 has 13 residues. The CDR3 region has the DNA TGTGCCACCACAGGGGACCGGAATCAGCCCCAGCATTTT. Its protein product is CATTGDRNQPQHF. Using reference TRBV15 and TRBJ1-5 for the parts outside the CDR3, the full variable domain is DAMVIQNPRYQVTQFGKPVTLSCSQTLNHNVMYWYQQKSSQAPKLLFHYYDKDFNNEADTPDNFQSRRPNTSFCFLDIRSPGLGDTAMYLCATTGDRNQPQHFGDGTRLSIL.

This CDR3 reads CASSQSLGHYGYTF. CDR3 DNA sequence: TGTGCCAGCAGTCAATCCCTGGGGCACTATGGCTACACCTTC. J is TRBJ1-2 and V is TRBV6-5; TRBD1 is a possible D gene (5 bases). Per the germline V gene, CDR1 is MNHEY and CDR2 is SVGAGI. V was pared by 5 bases and J by 3 bases, with 13 bases between. The CDR3 loop spans 14 amino acids.

The chain employs TRBV5-6 and TRBJ2-3, with TRBD2 as a possible D gene (6 bases). CDR1 and CDR2 (germline): SGHDT, YYEEEE. The ends were cut back, 4 bases at V and 10 bases at J, with 16 bases in the middle. The CDR3 consists of 13 residues. CDR3 protein: CASSKNSAGPQYF. The CDR3 nucleotides read TGTGCCAGCAGCAAGAATTCGGCGGGACCGCAGTATTTT.

The genes are TRBV2 and TRBJ2-1; 10 bases are shared with TRBD2. CDR3 length: 13 residues. Germline V gene sequence: CDR1 SNHLY, CDR2 FYNNEI. The V gene end was trimmed by 4 bases and the J gene end by 8 bases; junction bases not matched to a gene: 2. The CDR3 nucleotides are TGTGCCAGCAGTGTGGGGACTAGCGATGAGCAGTTCTTC. Protein sequence: CASSVGTSDEQFF.

The chain uses TRBV7-2 and TRBJ1-5; the D gene is possibly TRBD1 (5 bases). V lost 1 base and J lost 2, with 15 bases in between. Germline V gene data show CDR1 as SGHTA and CDR2 as FQGNSA. The CDR3 runs to 17 residues. The CDR3 region is CASSLEHLGGRNQPQHF. The CDR3 nucleotides are TGTGCCAGCAGCTTAGAACATTTGGGGGGTCGCAATCAGCCCCAGCATTTT. The full variable domain, in which reference TRBV7-2 and TRBJ1-5 provide the parts outside the CDR3, is GAGVSQSPSNKVTEKGKDVELRCDPISGHTALYWYRQSLGQGLEFLIYFQGNSAPDKSGLPSDRFSAERTGGSVSTLTIQRTQQEDSAVYLCASSLEHLGGRNQPQHFGDGTRLSIL.

V gene TRBV4-2 combines with J gene TRBJ2-7; D perhaps matches TRBD2 (6 bases). This CDR3 is 16 amino acids long. Germline lookup yields CDR1 LGHNA and CDR2 YNFKEQ. V was cut by 0 bases and J by 4 bases, with 16 bases left in between. The CDR3 DNA is TGTGCCAGCAGCCAAGATTATCCGGGAGCCCGATACGAGCAGTACTTC. It codes for CASSQDYPGARYEQYF.

V is TRBV11-1 and J is TRBJ2-7; 10 nucleotides align to TRBD1. Germline trimming cut 10 bases from V and 1 base from J; bases unmatched to any gene: 1. The germline gives CDR1 SGHAT, CDR2 FQDESV (reference sequence). The CDR3 covers 12 residues. The CDR3 is CATGQGSYEQYF. As DNA, the CDR3 is TGTGCCACGGGACAGGGGTCCTACGAGCAGTACTTC.

The CDR3 loop reads CASSQSGPGQGVRIDEQFF. CDR3 in DNA: TGCGCCAGCAGTCAATCGGGCCCAGGACAGGGGGTTCGAATAGATGAGCAGTTCTTC. This sequence joins TRBV23-1 and TRBJ2-1, with 10 bases identical to TRBD1. TRBV23-1 is an ORF for which the function is uncertain. This CDR3 contains 19 residues. V dropped 0 bases and J dropped 8; count of bases not matched to a gene: 16.

This clone was picked up one time. The genes are TRBV19 and TRBJ2-3; 10 positions agree with TRBD1. This CDR3 region has 16 residues. Germline CDR1 and CDR2: LNHDA and SQIVND (reference sequence). The V gene end was trimmed by 6 bases and the J gene end by 0 bases; junction bases not matched to a gene: 6. CDR3 nucleotide sequence: TGTGCCAGTAGCGACAGGGGGCCTACTAGCACAGATACGCAGTATTTT. This codes for CASSDRGPTSTDTQYF.

This chain joins TRBV5-6 and TRBJ2-1, with D perhaps matching TRBD1 (6 bases). Germline V gives CDR1 SGHDT, CDR2 YYEEEE. Deletions cut 6 bases from V and 6 bases from J, with 19 bases between. CDR3 length: 15 amino acids. CDR3 amino acids: CASIGTGIVRNEQFF. The CDR3 nucleotides read TGTGCCAGCATCGGAACAGGGATAGTTCGCAATGAGCAGTTCTTC.

The genes are TRBV5-4 and TRBJ1-2, with D possibly matching TRBD1 (5 bases). This CDR3 region has 14 residues. CDR1 is SGHNT and CDR2 is YYREEE in the germline V gene (reference sequence). V was pared by 1 base and J by 6 bases, with 13 bases between. Here the CDR3 DNA reads TGTGCCAGCAGCTTGCGGGGGGTTGTTCATGGCTACACCTTC. This sequence encodes CASSLRGVVHGYTF.

The genes are TRBV6-5 and TRBJ2-5, with 9 positions matching TRBD1. The trim removed 4 bases at V and 3 bases at J, leaving 0 bases unmatched. Germline CDR1 reads MNHEY; CDR2 reads SVGAGI. The CDR3 contains 13 residues. The CDR3 DNA sequence: TGTGCCAGCAGTTGGACAGGGGAAGAGACCCAGTACTTC. As protein: CASSWTGEETQYF.

This clone was detected once. Additional DNA sequences in this sample encode the identical CDR3. The V gene is TRBV4-1, the J gene TRBJ1-2; weak D call: TRBD1 (6 bases). Germline V gives CDR1 MGHRA, CDR2 YSYEKL. The CDR3 spans 14 residues. V gave up 5 bases and J gave up 6 bases, with 16 bases separating them. The DNA for the CDR3 is TGCGCCAGCAGCTTATCAACAGGGACCCATGGCTACACCTTC. Translating gives CASSLSTGTHGYTF.

J is TRBJ1-2 and V is TRBV5-8; D remains unclear. The V gene lost 1 base and the J gene lost 1 base, with 8 bases spanning the gap. This CDR3 has 14 amino acids. Germline loops: CDR1 SGHTS, CDR2 YDEGEE. The CDR3 here is CASSLLGINYGYTF. The CDR3 region has the DNA TGTGCCAGCAGCTTGTTGGGCATTAACTATGGCTACACCTTC.

The rearrangement links TRBV5-6 to TRBJ2-3; the D gene is possibly TRBD2 (6 bases). The germline CDR1 and CDR2 sequences are SGHDT and YYEEEE. V was cut by 0 bases and J by 3 bases, with 8 bases left in between. CDR3 length: 14 residues. The CDR3 DNA reads TGTGCCAGCAGCTTGGGGGGGGTGACAGATACGCAGTATTTT. Translating gives CASSLGGVTDTQYF.

The rearrangement links TRBV6-5 to TRBJ1-1, with a weak D call TRBD1 (5 bases). Germline CDR1 MNHEY, CDR2 SVGAGI. Trimming took off 2 bases at V and 4 bases at J, with 11 bases between the two ends. CDR3 length: 14 residues. This CDR3 is CASSYGAGSTEAFF. The CDR3 nucleotides read TGTGCCAGCAGTTACGGGGCGGGATCCACTGAAGCTTTCTTT.

The chain links TRBV5-4 to TRBJ1-1, with 9 bases identical to TRBD1. V lost 2 bases to trimming and J lost 4 bases; unmatched junction nucleotides: 3. There are 14 residues in the CDR3. Germline CDR1 and CDR2: SGHNT and YYREEE (reference sequence). CDR3 DNA: TGTGCCAGCAGCTTACAGGGGGCGAGCACTGAAGCTTTCTTT. Translation: CASSLQGASTEAFF.

The V and J genes are TRBV6-6 and TRBJ1-2; TRBD1 matches 10 bases. This CDR3 comprises 14 residues. Trimming cost V 2 bases and J 7 bases; bases outside gene matches: 4. Per germline, CDR1 MNHNY and CDR2 SVGAGI (reference sequence). The CDR3 protein is CASSYDRGLSGYTF. CDR3 DNA sequence: TGTGCCAGCAGTTACGACAGGGGGCTCAGTGGCTACACCTTC.

This chain connects TRBV28 to TRBJ2-7; D is possibly TRBD2 (6 bases). Trimming shortened V by 6 bases and J by 5 bases, and 14 bases separated the two germline ends. This CDR3 has 13 residues. From germline, CDR1 is MDHEN and CDR2 SYDVKM. The CDR3 DNA sequence: TGTGCCAGCAGGCTTAGCGGTCCGGACGAGCAGTACTTC. This encodes CASRLSGPDEQYF.

J is TRBJ1-1 and V is TRBV29-1; D not certain. Germline CDR1 reads SQVTM; CDR2 reads ANQGSEA. V lost 0 bases and J 10 bases, leaving 12 bases between the germline ends. This CDR3 comprises 12 residues. The CDR3 loop reads CSVEDEGSGAFF. CDR3 nucleotide sequence: TGCAGCGTTGAAGATGAGGGCTCGGGAGCTTTCTTT.

This clone appeared a few times. The CDR3 DNA follows: TGTGCCAGCAGCTTAAACAGAGCTAACACTGAAGCTTTCTTT. Protein product: CASSLNRANTEAFF. The V call is TRBV7-2, the J call TRBJ1-1; no clear D gene. Trimming shortened V by 2 bases and J by 2 bases, and 9 bases separated the two germline ends. The CDR3 extends over 14 amino acids. Germline V CDR1 and CDR2: SGHTA, FQGNSA. The full variable domain, its missing parts supplied by reference TRBV7-2 and TRBJ1-1, is GAGVSQSPSNKVTEKGKDVELRCDPISGHTALYWYRQSLGQGLEFLIYFQGNSAPDKSGLPSDRFSAERTGGSVSTLTIQRTQQEDSAVYLCASSLNRANTEAFFGQGTRLTVV.

The chain carries TRBV6-1 and TRBJ1-1; D is unresolved. The germline V gene has CDR1 MNHNS and CDR2 SASEGT. The CDR3 spans 12 residues. V was pared by 6 bases and J by 0 bases, with 5 bases between. The CDR3 loop is CASRDLNTEAFF. In DNA form, the CDR3 reads TGTGCCAGCAGGGACTTGAACACTGAAGCTTTCTTT.

This clone was seen a single time. The CDR3 bases are TGTGCCAGCAGCCTTCAGGGGGCGCGCAATGAGCAGTTCTTC. It specifies CASSLQGARNEQFF. The gene calls are TRBV7-8 and TRBJ2-1; 8 bases match TRBD1. CDR1 is SGHVS and CDR2 is FQNEAQ in the germline V gene. Trimming took 5 bases from V and 6 from J; bases not matched to a gene: 6. This CDR3 has 14 amino acids.

In its sample, this clone was seen once. The chain has TRBV7-2 and TRBJ1-6, with D unresolved. Germline V gives CDR1 SGHTA, CDR2 FQGNSA. The CDR3 is made up of 15 amino acids. V lost 6 bases and J 8 bases, leaving 17 bases between the germline ends. CDR3: CASSPRTGRDSPLHF. The CDR3, as DNA: TGTGCCAGCAGTCCCAGGACCGGGAGGGATTCACCCCTCCACTTT. The full variable domain, rest sourced from reference TRBV7-2 and TRBJ1-6, is GAGVSQSPSNKVTEKGKDVELRCDPISGHTALYWYRQSLGQGLEFLIYFQGNSAPDKSGLPSDRFSAERTGGSVSTLTIQRTQQEDSAVYLCASSPRTGRDSPLHFGNGTRLTVT.